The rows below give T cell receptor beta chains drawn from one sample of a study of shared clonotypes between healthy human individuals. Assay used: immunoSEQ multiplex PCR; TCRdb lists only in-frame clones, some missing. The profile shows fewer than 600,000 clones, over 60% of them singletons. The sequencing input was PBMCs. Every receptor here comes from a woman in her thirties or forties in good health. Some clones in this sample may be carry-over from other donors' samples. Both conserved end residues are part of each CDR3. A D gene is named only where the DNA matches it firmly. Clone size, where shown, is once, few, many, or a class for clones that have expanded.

DNA: TGTGCCAGTAGTATAGACCCGACAGACGCTACTAACTATGGCTACACCTTC
CDR3: CASSIDPTDATNYGYTF
D: NA
size: NA
V: TRBV19
J: TRBJ1-2

DNA: TGTGCCAGCAGCTTAAGAGGGGTAACCTACGAGCAGTACTTC
CDR3: CASSLRGVTYEQYF
D: NA
size: NA
V: TRBV5-6
J: TRBJ2-7

DNA: TGCAGTCTGGCCGGGGACACTGAAGCTTTCTTT
CDR3: CSLAGDTEAFF
D: NA
size: NA
V: TRBV20-1
J: TRBJ1-1

DNA: TGTGCCAGCAGACCCGATCCTGGGACCGGGGAGCTGTTTTTT
CDR3: CASRPDPGTGELFF
D: NA
size: NA
V: TRBV28
J: TRBJ2-2

DNA: TGCGCCAGCAGCCCGGGCGGTCCAGTGGTTGGGGCCAACGTCCTGACTTTC
CDR3: CASSPGGPVVGANVLTF
D: NA
size: NA
V: TRBV4-1
J: TRBJ2-6

DNA: TGCGCCAGCAGCCAAGGACTAGTTCTATCCGAGCAGTACTTC
CDR3: CASSQGLVLSEQYF
D: NA
size: NA
V: TRBV4-1
J: TRBJ2-7

DNA: TGTGCCAGCAGCCCCTTGGGGGGAATTGGGAATCAGCCCCAGCATTTT
CDR3: CASSPLGGIGNQPQHF
D: NA
size: NA
V: TRBV11-2
J: TRBJ1-5

DNA: TGTGCCTGGAGCCGCAAGGGTCTGAGGGATCAGCCCCAGCATTTT
CDR3: CAWSRKGLRDQPQHF
D: NA
size: many
V: TRBV30
J: TRBJ1-5

DNA: TGTGCCAGCAGCTTACGCCGTGGGTGGGATGAGCAGTTCTTC
CDR3: CASSLRRGWDEQFF
D: NA
size: once
V: TRBV7-3
J: TRBJ2-1

DNA: TGTGCCAGCTCACCGGGCGGGAGGGAGAAGCAGTACTTC
CDR3: CASSPGGREKQYF
D: TRBD2
size: NA
V: TRBV18
J: TRBJ2-7

DNA: TGTGCCAGCAGCGCCGGGACATCCGTTCGCGAGCAGTACTTC
CDR3: CASSAGTSVREQYF
D: NA
size: NA
V: TRBV6-1
J: TRBJ2-7